Each of the 29 T cell receptor beta chains below was sequenced from the same sample in a study of beta chain features in type 1 diabetes. These receptors have no known antigen. Study outcomes and limitations: Type 1 diabetes patients had moderately but significantly shorter TCRB CDR3s in all four CD4+ subsets.

Expressed TCRB transcripts were sequenced because the isolated RNA had all been reverse transcribed beforehand. Profiled with immunoSEQ multiplex PCR; TCRdb holds only in-frame clones, not every one. Found here are hundreds of thousands of clones, around 12% of them singletons; the top ten hold roughly 0.0097%. Sequencing was performed on naive CD4+ T cells from blood. These receptors were taken from a woman under 30 with type 1 diabetes.

This CDR3 is CASSFTGSAKNIQYF. In nucleotides, the CDR3 is TGTGCCAGCAGCTTTACAGGGTCGGCCAAAAACATTCAGTACTTC. The V call is TRBV7-9, the J call TRBJ2-4, with D possibly being TRBD1 (6 bases). Per germline, CDR1 SEHNR and CDR2 FQNEAQ (reference sequence). There are 15 residues in the CDR3. Trimming left V 3 bases short and J 1 base short, with 10 bases between.

This clone was detected a few times. V and J are TRBV5-1 and TRBJ2-5, with D maybe TRBD2 (5 bases). Germline CDR1 SGHRS, CDR2 YFSETQ. CDR3 size: 14 residues. The V end was cut by 2 bases, the J end by 2 bases, with 10 bases between. As DNA, the CDR3 is TGCGCCAGCAGCTTCGGGGTGCTGCAAGAGACCCAGTACTTC. This encodes CASSFGVLQETQYF.

The V gene is TRBV30, the J gene TRBJ2-7, with 13 bases matching TRBD2. Losses at the gene ends were 6 bases for V and 5 bases for J; bases not matched to a gene: 4. Per germline, CDR1 GTSNPN and CDR2 SVGIG (reference sequence). This CDR3 is built from 13 residues. CDR3 sequence (DNA): TGTGCCTGCAGACTAGCGGGAGGCCACGAGCAGTACTTC. This translates into CACRLAGGHEQYF.

The chain joins TRBV5-1 to TRBJ2-7; possibly TRBD1 for D (7 bases). This CDR3 contains 14 residues. Germline V gene lookup returns CDR1 SGHRS and CDR2 YFSETQ. Trimming removed 2 bases at V and 3 bases at J, with 12 bases between. CDR3 residues: CASSLGGGGYEQYF. CDR3 DNA: TGCGCCAGCAGCTTAGGAGGGGGCGGCTACGAGCAGTACTTC.

This clone came up a few times. V usage is TRBV5-6 and J usage is TRBJ1-5, with TRBD1 matching 7 bases. CDR1 and CDR2 (germline): SGHDT, YYEEEE. V was pared by 4 bases and J by 4 bases, with 5 bases of the junction left unmatched. The CDR3 sequence is 14 residues long. The CDR3 coding sequence is TGTGCCAGCAGCCTCGGGACAGAAAATCAGCCCCAGCATTTT. Amino acid sequence: CASSLGTENQPQHF.

CDR3: CSVEDGSKPETQYF. CDR3 sequence (DNA): TGCAGCGTTGAAGATGGGAGCAAACCCGAGACCCAGTACTTC. The V and J genes are TRBV29-1 and TRBJ2-5; D might be TRBD2 (5 bases). CDR1 and CDR2 (germline): SQVTM, ANQGSEA. This CDR3 has 14 amino acids. V lost 0 bases and J lost 5, with 13 bases in between. Together with reference TRBV29-1 and TRBJ2-5, the CDR3 gives the full variable domain: SAVISQKPSRDICQRGTSLTIQCQVDSQVTMMFWYRQQPGQSLTLIATANQGSEATYESGFVIDKFPISRPNLTFSTLTVSNMSPEDSSIYLCSVEDGSKPETQYFGPGTRLLVL.

This sequence joins TRBV11-2 and TRBJ2-1; 13 bases line up with TRBD2. The CDR3 loop spans 15 amino acids. J lost 7 bases, V lost 1 base, and 1 base had no gene match. Germline CDR1 SGHAT, CDR2 FQNNGV. The CDR3 DNA is TGTGCCAGCAGCTTAGGGACTAGCGGGAGTAATGAGCAGTTCTTC. This encodes CASSLGTSGSNEQFF.

This clone turned up a few times. The chain couples TRBV27 to TRBJ2-7; 7 bases match TRBD2. V was clipped by 3 bases and J by 3 bases; unmatched bases: 5. This CDR3 has 14 residues. Germline CDR1 and CDR2: MNHEY and SMNVEV (reference sequence). CDR3 loop: CASSFGASGYEQYF. The CDR3 DNA sequence: TGTGCCAGCAGTTTTGGAGCTAGCGGCTACGAGCAGTACTTC.

The CDR3 DNA sequence: TGTGCCAGCAGACCGGGACAGGGCGGTGGCTACACCTTC. This encodes CASRPGQGGGYTF. The chain links TRBV7-2 to TRBJ1-2, with TRBD1 identical over 9 bases. J gave up 7 bases and V 6 bases, and 6 bases lay outside the gene matches. Germline loops: CDR1 SGHTA, CDR2 FQGNSA. This CDR3 is 13 amino acids long.

This clone was observed a few times. The chain is built from TRBV5-1 and TRBJ2-1; 8 bases agree with TRBD2. From germline, CDR1 is SGHRS and CDR2 YFSETQ. The trim removed 2 bases at V and 7 bases at J, leaving 8 bases unmatched. This CDR3 is built from 15 residues. The DNA of the CDR3 is TGCGCCAGCAGCTTAGACCAGCGGGAGTTAAATGAGCAGTTCTTC. It is translated as CASSLDQRELNEQFF.

In its sample, this clone was seen a few times. The chain couples TRBV11-1 to TRBJ2-1, with a possible D match to TRBD2 (6 bases). V was cut by 0 bases and J by 10 bases, with 10 bases left in between. This CDR3 contains 13 residues. Germline V gene sequence: CDR1 SGHAT, CDR2 FQDESV (reference sequence). CDR3 DNA sequence: TGTGCCAGCAGCTTAGCGCCGGGAGACGAGCAGTTCTTC. It is translated as CASSLAPGDEQFF.

This clone has just a few counts. The identical CDR3 is also encoded by other nucleotide sequences in the sample. This sequence joins TRBV7-2 and TRBJ2-5; D is undetermined. V lost 2 bases and J lost 2, with 6 bases in between. Germline V gives CDR1 SGHTA, CDR2 FQGNSA. This CDR3 is built from 13 residues. The CDR3 spells CASSLTQQETQYF. The CDR3 DNA reads as TGTGCCAGCAGCTTAACACAGCAAGAGACCCAGTACTTC.

This clone was observed a few times. The chain is built from TRBV11-3 and TRBJ2-7, with 7 bases lining up with TRBD1. V lost 0 bases and J lost 4; bases outside the gene matches: 3. This CDR3 has 14 residues. Germline V gives CDR1 SGHNT, CDR2 YENEEA. The CDR3 region is CASSLEGQQYEQYF. The CDR3 DNA reads TGTGCCAGCAGCTTAGAGGGACAGCAATACGAGCAGTACTTC.

The chain carries TRBV5-5 and TRBJ2-1; D not certain. The V gene lost 1 base and the J gene lost 2 bases, with 4 bases spanning the gap. Per germline, CDR1 SGHKS and CDR2 YYEKEE (reference sequence). The CDR3 runs 13 residues. The chain's CDR3 is CASSLIAYNEQFF. The CDR3 nucleotides read TGTGCCAGCAGCTTGATAGCCTACAATGAGCAGTTCTTC.

The rearrangement uses TRBV29-1 and TRBJ1-2, with D perhaps TRBD1 (5 bases). Trimming removed 7 bases from V and 2 bases from J, with 8 bases in between. Germline values: CDR1 SQVTM, CDR2 ANQGSEA. This CDR3 comprises 11 residues. The CDR3 sequence: CSATDNYGYTF. In DNA, the CDR3 is TGCAGCGCGACAGACAACTATGGCTACACCTTC.

The table lists this clone with a few counts. Here the CDR3 reads CASSVRQGTYNEQFF. The CDR3 DNA is TGCGCCAGCAGCGTGAGACAGGGTACCTACAATGAGCAGTTCTTC. The V call is TRBV5-1, the J call TRBJ2-1; TRBD1 aligns across 7 bases. The CDR3 runs 15 residues. Germline CDR1 and CDR2: SGHRS and YFSETQ. J was trimmed by 2 bases and V by 4 bases; bases with no gene match: 6. The complete variable domain, with remaining parts taken from reference TRBV5-1 and TRBJ2-1, reads KAGVTQTPRYLIKTRGQQVTLSCSPISGHRSVSWYQQTPGQGLQFLFEYFSETQRNKGNFPGRFSGRQFSNSRSEMNVSTLELGDSALYLCASSVRQGTYNEQFFGPGTRLTVL.

The chain employs TRBV9 and TRBJ2-7; D ambiguous. From germline, CDR1 is SGDLS and CDR2 YYNGEE. V shed 0 bases and J shed 9 bases, with 19 bases lying between them. CDR3 length: 15 amino acids. CDR3: CASSVDPSGGLGQYF. The CDR3 DNA is TGTGCCAGCAGCGTAGACCCCTCTGGCGGCTTAGGGCAGTACTTC.

The chain links TRBV28 to TRBJ2-6; D gene unclear. The CDR3 covers 15 residues. V lost 2 bases to trimming and J lost 0 bases, with 5 bases between them. The V gene's germline CDR1 is MDHEN and CDR2 SYDVKM. The CDR3 DNA sequence: TGTGCCAGCAGTTTAAGAGGCTCTGGGGCCAACGTCCTGACTTTC. Amino acids: CASSLRGSGANVLTF. The variable domain in full, completed from reference TRBV28 and TRBJ2-6, reads DVKVTQSSRYLVKRTGEKVFLECVQDMDHENMFWYRQDPGLGLRLIYFSYDVKMKEKGDIPEGYSVSREKKERFSLILESASTNQTSMYLCASSLRGSGANVLTFGAGSRLTVL.

The chain combines TRBV28 with TRBJ1-5; no definite D call. The CDR3 contains 12 residues. Trimming cost V 3 bases and J 3 bases, with 3 bases left between them. Per germline, CDR1 MDHEN and CDR2 SYDVKM. The CDR3 DNA reads as TGTGCCAGCAGTTTCCACAATCAGCCCCAGCATTTT. This translates into CASSFHNQPQHF. Combining the CDR3 with reference TRBV28 and TRBJ1-5 gives the whole variable domain DVKVTQSSRYLVKRTGEKVFLECVQDMDHENMFWYRQDPGLGLRLIYFSYDVKMKEKGDIPEGYSVSREKKERFSLILESASTNQTSMYLCASSFHNQPQHFGDGTRLSIL.

This clone was seen a handful of times. The chain has TRBV7-6 and TRBJ2-7; D possibly corresponds to TRBD2 (5 bases). Per the germline V gene, CDR1 is SGHVS and CDR2 is FNYEAQ. CDR3 length equals 14 residues. Trimming cost V 5 bases and J 4 bases, with 15 bases left between them. The chain's CDR3 is CASSEMDGVYEQYF. The DNA for the CDR3 is TGTGCCAGCAGCGAAATGGACGGGGTTTACGAGCAGTACTTC.

The chain has TRBV2 and TRBJ2-7; 11 nucleotides align to TRBD2. The junction had 11 bases not matched to a gene; V was cut back by 7 bases and J by 3 bases. CDR3 size: 16 residues. Germline-derived CDR1 and CDR2 are SNHLY and FYNNEI. CDR3 sequence: CASTRFLAGGLYEQYF. CDR3 bases: TGTGCCAGCACCCGATTTTTAGCGGGGGGGCTCTACGAGCAGTACTTC.

V usage is TRBV6-6 and J usage is TRBJ2-7; 8 bases map to TRBD1. Per the germline V gene, CDR1 is MNHNY and CDR2 is SVGAGI (reference sequence). This CDR3 has 15 amino acids. V shed 6 bases, J shed 5 bases, and the junction held 12 bases outside the gene matches. CDR3 amino acids: CASRSLATGADEQYF. CDR3 bases: TGTGCCAGCAGATCCCTTGCGACAGGGGCCGACGAGCAGTACTTC.

This clone was detected a few times. The V call is TRBV5-1, the J call TRBJ1-2; D is unresolved. Germline lookup yields CDR1 SGHRS and CDR2 YFSETQ. The CDR3 totals 11 residues. V shed 3 bases and J shed 4 bases, with 4 bases lying between them. The CDR3, as DNA: TGCGCCAGCAGCTCGAGCTATGGCTACACCTTC. It specifies CASSSSYGYTF.

The chain recombines TRBV4-2 with TRBJ2-1; possible D gene TRBD2, 5 bases. The germline CDR1 and CDR2 sequences are LGHNA and YNFKEQ. The ends were cut back, 0 bases at V and 7 bases at J, with 7 bases in the middle. The CDR3 consists of 13 residues. CDR3 nucleotide sequence: TGTGCCAGCAGCCAAGACGGACTTAATGAGCAGTTCTTC. It is translated as CASSQDGLNEQFF.

This chain uses TRBV5-1 with TRBJ2-4; D possibly corresponds to TRBD1 (6 bases). The germline CDR1 and CDR2 sequences are SGHRS and YFSETQ. The CDR3 is made up of 14 amino acids. The V gene lost 2 bases and the J gene lost 2 bases, with 8 bases spanning the gap. Written as DNA, the CDR3 is TGCGCCAGCAGCTTAGGGGACACCAAAAACATTCAGTACTTC. This gives the protein CASSLGDTKNIQYF.

This clone was seen a handful of times. The chain uses TRBV7-9 and TRBJ2-7; maybe TRBD2 (5 bases). Germline V gene data show CDR1 as SEHNR and CDR2 as FQNEAQ (reference sequence). CDR3 length: 16 amino acids. Trimming shortened V by 5 bases and J by 0 bases, and 17 bases separated the two germline ends. The CDR3 sequence is CASSPPRRGSSYEQYF. The CDR3 nucleotides read TGTGCCAGCAGCCCACCGCGCCGGGGTAGCTCCTACGAGCAGTACTTC.

This clone was counted a few times. The rearrangement joins TRBV5-4 to TRBJ1-6; D ambiguous. The V end lost 4 bases, the J end lost 7 bases, and 15 bases lay between the germline ends. The CDR3 loop spans 15 amino acids. Germline V gene lookup returns CDR1 SGHNT and CDR2 YYREEE (reference sequence). The CDR3 region is CASSPFGERNSPLHF. The CDR3 DNA follows: TGTGCCAGCAGCCCTTTCGGGGAACGGAATTCACCCCTCCACTTT.

The chain uses TRBV30 and TRBJ2-5; 7 nucleotides match TRBD2. Per germline, CDR1 GTSNPN and CDR2 SVGIG (reference sequence). The CDR3 is made up of 12 amino acids. Unmatched junction bases numbered 6, after V lost 6 bases and J lost 5 bases. CDR3 protein: CACPSGGETQYF. CDR3 nucleotides: TGTGCCTGCCCGTCCGGGGGGGAGACCCAGTACTTC.

In this sample, this clone turned up a few times. CDR3 loop: CASTPGQGNNEQFF. The CDR3, as DNA: TGCGCCAGCACCCCCGGACAGGGGAACAATGAGCAGTTCTTC. The chain employs TRBV5-1 and TRBJ2-1; 9 bases line up with TRBD1. The CDR3 contains 14 residues. Unmatched junction bases numbered 6, after V lost 6 bases and J lost 5 bases. In germline, CDR1 is SGHRS, CDR2 YFSETQ. Using reference TRBV5-1 and TRBJ2-1 for the parts outside the CDR3, the full variable domain is KAGVTQTPRYLIKTRGQQVTLSCSPISGHRSVSWYQQTPGQGLQFLFEYFSETQRNKGNFPGRFSGRQFSNSRSEMNVSTLELGDSALYLCASTPGQGNNEQFFGPGTRLTVL.